The clone carrying this T cell receptor beta chain was detected only a few times. As yet, its antigen is unknown. The use of a sample-barcoded 5' primer and a J-beta primer mix characterized a second PCR of roughly 6 to 11 cycles. In TCRdb, the 5' RACE reads were re-called with MiXCR into one record per CDR3 protein. The sample shows 800,000 or so distinct CDR3 sequences, approximately 25% of them seen only once. The CDR3 runs 16 residues. Germline V gene data show CDR1 as MNHEY and CDR2 as SVGEGT. Losses at the gene ends were 6 bases for V and 4 bases for J; bases not matched to a gene: 12. The data originate from a study of blood T cells in healthy people across ages. Study results and limitations: Roughly linearly, TCR beta diversity per million T cells fell as age increased.

These data were likewise used in another study, on T cells of mothers and their children.

The TCR comes from a boy younger than 18 in good health. The J gene is TRBJ1-2, the V gene TRBV6-2 or TRBV6-3, with 9 positions matching TRBD1. Sequenced: blood. CDR3 sequence reads: CASREAGTGLSYGYTF. DNA for the CDR3: TGTGCCAGCAGGGAAGCCGGGACAGGGTTGAGCTATGGCTACACCTTC.